This T cell receptor beta chain was retrieved from a study of T cells in Graves' hyperthyroidism and ophthalmopathy. Trimming took off 10 bases at V and 1 base at J, with 13 bases between the two ends. This CDR3 has 13 amino acids. RNA transcripts gave rise to amplified TCR beta CDR3 regions. Using the HTBI primer set, a first-round RT-PCR was run on the TCR CDR3. MiXCR, applied by TCRdb to the multiplex PCR reads, yields one record per CDR3 protein. The sample has hundreds of thousands of distinct CDR3 sequences, 18% seen once. What was sequenced was blood. The V gene is TRBV12-3 or TRBV12-4, the J gene TRBJ1-1; no firm D call. This clonotype originated in a woman aged 45 to 65 with Graves' hyperthyroidism that later progressed to Graves' ophthalmopathy. The CDR3 sequence is CAIRETANTEAFF. The CDR3 nucleotides read TGTGCCATCCGAGAGACGGCGAACACTGAAGCTTTCTTT.